What follows are 8 T cell receptor beta chains derived from one specimen sequenced in a study of cytomegalovirus exposure and HLA in healthy donors. This PCR relied on a set of 60 Vbeta primers and 13 Jbeta primers. Clones were read by immunoSEQ multiplex PCR, and TCRdb kept only the in-frame ones, dropping some. The data show about 110,000 clones, with around four fifths seen just once and roughly 1.5% held by the top ten. The sample consisted of PBMCs. The receptors were sampled from a man aged 50-60 years in good health and CMV-seronegative.

This clone was recorded once. The chain couples TRBV4-1 to TRBJ1-5; D is uncertain. This CDR3 has 16 amino acids. The germline CDR1 and CDR2 sequences are MGHRA and YSYEKL. Trimming cost V 0 bases and J 5 bases, with 14 bases left between them. The CDR3 bases are TGCGCCAGCAGCCAAGATACCAGGTCGAGGGATCAGCCCCAGCATTTT. Translated, it gives CASSQDTRSRDQPQHF.

This chain joins TRBV5-1 and TRBJ2-2, with TRBD1 matching 8 bases. With V trimmed by 10 bases and J by 0 bases, 8 bases remained unmatched. This CDR3 contains 15 residues. Germline values: CDR1 SGHRS, CDR2 YFSETQ. In DNA, the CDR3 is TGCGCCTCCAATCCGGGACAGGCGAACACCGGGGAGCTGTTTTTT. Protein product: CASNPGQANTGELFF. Full variable domain (outside the CDR3, taken from reference TRBV5-1 and TRBJ2-2): KAGVTQTPRYLIKTRGQQVTLSCSPISGHRSVSWYQQTPGQGLQFLFEYFSETQRNKGNFPGRFSGRQFSNSRSEMNVSTLELGDSALYLCASNPGQANTGELFFGEGSRLTVL.

This clone came up a few times. This chain uses TRBV18 with TRBJ2-7; TRBD1 matches 10 bases. CDR3 length: 14 residues. Germline V gene data show CDR1 as KGHSH and CDR2 as LQKENI. Unmatched junction bases numbered 1, after V lost 3 bases and J lost 2 bases. The CDR3, as DNA: TGTGCCAGCTCACCCGGGACAGGGGCCTACGAGCAGTACTTC. Amino acids: CASSPGTGAYEQYF. Filled out from reference TRBV18 and TRBJ2-7, the complete variable domain reads NAGVMQNPRHLVRRRGQEARLRCSPMKGHSHVYWYRQLPEEGLKFMVYLQKENIIDESGMPKERFSAEFPKEGPSILRIQQVVRGDSAAYFCASSPGTGAYEQYFGPGTRLTVT.

The rearrangement joins TRBV7-9 to TRBJ1-1; TRBD1 matches 7 bases. Germline CDR1 and CDR2: SEHNR and FQNEAQ (reference sequence). Trimming at V came to 11 bases and at J to 1 base, leaving 7 bases not matched to a gene. There are 13 residues in the CDR3. CDR3 coding DNA: TGTGCCTCTCGGCCAGGGGGGAACACTGAAGCTTTCTTT. Its translation is CASRPGGNTEAFF.

The rearrangement joins TRBV7-9 to TRBJ2-2, with D uncertain. The V gene's germline CDR1 is SEHNR and CDR2 FQNEAQ (reference sequence). This CDR3 is built from 12 residues. V dropped 5 bases and J dropped 3 bases, with 4 bases sitting between them. The CDR3 sequence: CASSHDTGELFF. The CDR3 DNA is TGTGCCAGCAGCCATGACACCGGGGAGCTGTTTTTT.

The CDR3, as DNA: TGTGCTAGTGGTATGGGGGGCTTTGGCAATCAGCCCCAGCATTTT. This gives the protein CASGMGGFGNQPQHF. The chain has TRBV12-5 and TRBJ1-5; tentatively, D is TRBD1 (6 bases). The CDR3 sequence is 15 residues long. CDR1 and CDR2 (germline): LGHNT, FRNRAP. Trimming removed 5 bases at V and 2 bases at J, with 13 bases between.

The chain employs TRBV25-1 and TRBJ1-1; D gene uncertain. V was clipped by 3 bases and J by 3 bases, with 8 bases between them. The germline V gene encodes CDR1 MGHDK and CDR2 SYGVNS. The CDR3 is 13 residues long. CDR3 sequence: CASSDLGDTEAFF. The CDR3 bases are TGTGCCAGCAGTGACCTCGGGGACACTGAAGCTTTCTTT.

The count of this clone is one. The chain recombines TRBV30 with TRBJ2-7; 11 bases match TRBD1. Trimming removed 0 bases from V and 7 bases from J; junction bases left unmatched: 8. The CDR3 is made up of 15 amino acids. Germline V gives CDR1 GTSNPN, CDR2 SVGIG (reference sequence). The CDR3 is CAWSVGGTGGYEQYF. CDR3 nucleotide sequence: TGTGCCTGGAGTGTGGGGGGGACAGGGGGTTATGAGCAGTACTTC.